This T cell receptor (beta chain) was observed in a study of long-term antiretroviral therapy in people with HIV. The study's findings and limits: The study collected blood between 2004 and 2017, possibly under older ART regimens. Even long-term ART left TRB diversity below transplant donor controls, despite gains. Missing from the dataset were any data on ART adherence, viral resistance or therapy changes.

The CDR3 sequence is 18 residues long. V lost 4 bases and J lost 2; bases outside the gene matches: 11. From germline, CDR1 is LGHNA and CDR2 YNFKEQ. immunoSEQ v3.0 was run at survey level. Each sample had sequencing targeting roughly 35,000-55,000 T-cell genomes. TCRdb's table, derived via immunoSEQ multiplex PCR, lists solely in-frame clones and lacks some. The sample shows 25,000 to 30,000 clones, around 86% of them seen only once. In the case of this clone: What it recognizes is unknown.

The J gene is TRBJ2-7, the V gene TRBV4-2; TRBD2 agrees at 13 bases. This specimen was unsorted PBMCs, taken just over 2.6 years after starting antiretroviral therapy. The receptor was derived from a man in his forties with HIV. The CDR3: CASSRQSGLAGTAYEQYF. In nucleotides, the CDR3 is TGTGCCAGCAGCCGACAGTCGGGACTAGCGGGGACCGCCTACGAGCAGTACTTC.